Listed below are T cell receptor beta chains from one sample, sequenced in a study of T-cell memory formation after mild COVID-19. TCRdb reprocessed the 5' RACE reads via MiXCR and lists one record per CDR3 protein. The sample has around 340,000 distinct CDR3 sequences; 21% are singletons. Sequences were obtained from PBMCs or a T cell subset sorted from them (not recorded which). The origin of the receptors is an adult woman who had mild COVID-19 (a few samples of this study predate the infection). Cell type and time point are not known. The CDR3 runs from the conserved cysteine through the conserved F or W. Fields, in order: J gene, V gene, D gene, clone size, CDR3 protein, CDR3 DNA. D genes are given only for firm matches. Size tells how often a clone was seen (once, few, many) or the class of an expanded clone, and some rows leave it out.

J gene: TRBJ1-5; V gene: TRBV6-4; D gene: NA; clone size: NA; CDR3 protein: CATFWGQQPQHF; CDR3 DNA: TGTGCCACCTTCTGGGGGCAACAGCCCCAGCATTTT
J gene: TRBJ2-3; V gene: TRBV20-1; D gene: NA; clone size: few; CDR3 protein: CSASRTAGFTDTQYF; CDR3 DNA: TGCAGTGCTTCTAGAACAGCAGGGTTCACAGATACGCAGTATTTT
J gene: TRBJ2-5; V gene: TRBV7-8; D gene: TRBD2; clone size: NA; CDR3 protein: CASSFAMSGRDRETQYF; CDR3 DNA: TGTGCCAGCAGCTTCGCTATGAGCGGGAGGGATCGGGAGACCCAGTACTTC
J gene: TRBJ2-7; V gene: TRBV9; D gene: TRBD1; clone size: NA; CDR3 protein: CASSGSMTGSYEQYF; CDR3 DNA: TGTGCCAGCAGCGGATCAATGACAGGGTCCTACGAGCAGTACTTC
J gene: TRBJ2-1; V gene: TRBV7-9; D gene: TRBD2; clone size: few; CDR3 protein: CASSRTSGGPEGEQFF; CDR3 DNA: TGTGCCAGCAGCAGGACTAGCGGGGGTCCGGAGGGTGAGCAGTTCTTC
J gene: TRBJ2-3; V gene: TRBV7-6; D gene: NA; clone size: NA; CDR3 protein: CASSDEGGGIDTQYF; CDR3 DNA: TGTGCCAGCAGCGATGAGGGGGGAGGAATCGATACGCAGTATTTT
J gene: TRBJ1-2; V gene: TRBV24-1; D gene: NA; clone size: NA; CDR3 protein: CATSDSKTASYGYTF; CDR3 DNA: TGTGCCACCAGTGATTCTAAGACAGCGAGCTATGGCTACACCTTC
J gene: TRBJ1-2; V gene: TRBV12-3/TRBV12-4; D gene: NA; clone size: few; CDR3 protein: CASRRQPSYGYTF; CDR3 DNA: TGTGCCAGCAGGCGACAGCCCAGCTATGGCTACACCTTC
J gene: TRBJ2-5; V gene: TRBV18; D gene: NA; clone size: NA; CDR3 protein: CASSRQGGVETQYF; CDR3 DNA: TGTGCCAGCTCCCGCCAGGGAGGAGTTGAGACCCAGTACTTC
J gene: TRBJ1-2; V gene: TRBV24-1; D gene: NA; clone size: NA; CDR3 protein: CATSDRRRGRNYGYTF; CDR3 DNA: TGTGCCACCAGTGACCGACGGCGGGGGCGGAACTATGGCTACACCTTC